This T cell receptor (beta chain) was captured in a study of T cells after posttransplantation cyclophosphamide. General study results and limits: Tissue-infiltrating T cells from skin or gut overlapped little with blood T cells.

CDR3 length equals 15 residues. V was pared by 2 bases and J by 0 bases, with 4 bases of the junction left unmatched. Per germline, CDR1 SGHRS and CDR2 YFSETQ. TCRdb keeps only in-frame clones here, not all; method: immunoSEQ multiplex PCR. Of tens of thousands of clones listed, about 90% are singletons. In the case of this clone: No antigen is known for it.

The sequence derives from a woman between 50 and 59 years old in good health and a related stem cell transplant donor. The J gene is TRBJ2-7, the V gene TRBV5-1, with 8 bases aligning to TRBD1. Sequencing was carried out using PBMCs. The CDR3 DNA sequence: TGCGCCAGCAGCTTTAGGACAGGGAGCTCCTACGAGCAGTACTTC. This codes for CASSFRTGSSYEQYF.